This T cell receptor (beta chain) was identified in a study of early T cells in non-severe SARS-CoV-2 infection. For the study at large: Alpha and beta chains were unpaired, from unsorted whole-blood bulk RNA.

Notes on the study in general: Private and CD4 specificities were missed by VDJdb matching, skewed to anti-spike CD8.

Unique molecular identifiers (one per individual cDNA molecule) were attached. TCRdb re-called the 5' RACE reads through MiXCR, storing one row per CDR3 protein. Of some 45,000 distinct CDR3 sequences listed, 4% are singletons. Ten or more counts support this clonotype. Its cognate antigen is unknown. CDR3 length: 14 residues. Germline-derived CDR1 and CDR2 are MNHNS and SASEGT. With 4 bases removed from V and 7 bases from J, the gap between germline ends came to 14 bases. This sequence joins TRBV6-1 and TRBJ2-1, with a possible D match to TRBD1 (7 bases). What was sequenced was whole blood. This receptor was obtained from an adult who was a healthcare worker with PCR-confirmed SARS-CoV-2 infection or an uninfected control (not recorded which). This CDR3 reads CASSGRSGGNEQFF. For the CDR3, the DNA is TGTGCCAGCAGTGGTCGTTCAGGGGGGAATGAGCAGTTCTTC.